Sequencing of this T cell receptor (beta chain) was carried out in a study of blood T cell repertoires in COVID-19. Study as a whole: The United States, Italy and Spain were the sources of the acute and convalescent COVID-19 samples.

Clinical history as reported by participants underpinned cohort assignment. Under the authors' procedure: Amplification of reference gene primers was used by the study to estimate nucleated cell counts. Sequencing used immunoSEQ multiplex PCR; TCRdb keeps in-frame clones, though not all of them. V, J and clone size are those of that table, while D and trimming were read from the DNA. The data show under 200,000 clones, approximately 90% seen once. The length of the CDR3 is 16 residues. Germline V lookup: CDR1 MNHEY, CDR2 SMNVEV (reference sequence). Trimming shortened V by 6 bases and J by 2 bases, and 18 bases separated the two germline ends.

The receptor's source is a woman aged 18-35 years who had recovered from COVID-19. The source material was PBMCs or T cells enriched from blood (not recorded which). The chain recombines TRBV27 with TRBJ2-3; D possibly corresponds to TRBD1 (6 bases). CDR3 bases: TGTGCCAGCAGGCGGACAGATCCGCGCATCACAGATACGCAGTATTTT. Translation gives CASRRTDPRITDTQYF.